Shown below are 4 T cell receptor beta chains from a single sample sequenced in a study of OX40 agonist ivuxolimab in advanced cancers. The protocol used for the library was the immunoSEQ multiplex PCR assay. Imported from immuneACCESS, the table was reduced by TCRdb to in-frame sequences with V and J called. These copies leave out some clones; in studies compared against another copy, an unresolved V gene accounts for under half, and the cause of the remainder is not known. The sample table records 70,000 to 80,000 clones; around nine tenths of these occur just once. The ten largest clonotypes hold approximately 0.76% of the sample. Sequenced material: CD4+ or CD8+ T cells sorted from blood, taken in a trial of the OX40 agonist ivuxolimab. These receptors were collected from an adult with an advanced solid tumor such as melanoma, head and neck, liver or kidney cancer.

The chain employs TRBV6-1 and TRBJ1-4; the D is unclear. Germline V gene data show CDR1 as MNHNS and CDR2 as SASEGT. The CDR3 is 12 residues long. Trimming took 5 bases from V and 0 from J, leaving 1 base between them. CDR3 bases: TGTGCCAGCAGTACAACTAATGAAAAACTGTTTTTT. Amino acids: CASSTTNEKLFF.

The V and J genes are TRBV7-2 and TRBJ1-5, with D maybe TRBD1 (5 bases). This CDR3 region has 15 residues. Trimming left V 0 bases short and J 6 bases short, with 12 bases between. Germline assignment: CDR1 SGHTA and CDR2 FQGNSA. CDR3 in DNA: TGTGCCAGCAGCTTAGCGCGGGGGGTTGGTCAGCCCCAGCATTTT. Its protein is CASSLARGVGQPQHF.

This chain connects TRBV4-2 to TRBJ2-3; D not resolved. This CDR3 contains 13 residues. The germline V gene has CDR1 LGHNA and CDR2 YNFKEQ. V was pared by 0 bases and J by 6 bases, with 7 bases between. CDR3 nucleotides: TGTGCCAGCAGCCAAGATATTAGTGATACGCAGTATTTT. It encodes CASSQDISDTQYF.

The CDR3 DNA follows: TGTGCCAGCAGCTGGGACAGGGGCGTTTCACCCCTCCACTTT. It codes for CASSWDRGVSPLHF. This chain connects TRBV5-6 to TRBJ1-6, with 10 nucleotides matching TRBD1. Germline CDR1 SGHDT, CDR2 YYEEEE. The CDR3 spans 14 residues. J lost 9 bases, V lost 3 bases, and 3 bases had no gene match. The variable domain in full, with the rest retrieved from reference TRBV5-6 and TRBJ1-6, is DAGVTQSPTHLIKTRGQQVTLRCSPKSGHDTVSWYQQALGQGPQFIFQYYEEEERQRGNFPDRFSGHQFPNYSSELNVNALLLGDSALYLCASSWDRGVSPLHFGNGTRLTVT.